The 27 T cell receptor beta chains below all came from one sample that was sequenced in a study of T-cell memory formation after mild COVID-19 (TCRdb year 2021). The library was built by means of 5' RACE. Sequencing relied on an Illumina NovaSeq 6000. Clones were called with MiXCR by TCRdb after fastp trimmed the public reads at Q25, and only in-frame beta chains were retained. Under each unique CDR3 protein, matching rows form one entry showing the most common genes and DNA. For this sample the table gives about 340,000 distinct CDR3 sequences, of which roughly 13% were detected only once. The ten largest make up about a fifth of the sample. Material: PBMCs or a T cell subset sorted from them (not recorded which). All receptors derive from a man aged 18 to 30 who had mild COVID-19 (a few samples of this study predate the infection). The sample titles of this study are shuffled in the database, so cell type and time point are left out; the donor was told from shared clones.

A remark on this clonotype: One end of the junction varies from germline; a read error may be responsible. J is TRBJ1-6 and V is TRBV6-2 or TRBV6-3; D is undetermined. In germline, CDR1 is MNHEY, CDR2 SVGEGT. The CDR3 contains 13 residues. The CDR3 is CDSSDDRDSPLHF. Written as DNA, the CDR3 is TGTGACAGCAGCGATGACCGCGACTCACCCCTCCACTTT.

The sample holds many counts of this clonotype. The CDR3 DNA follows: TGTGCCAGCAGCTTTGTCCCTCTAGCGGGGAGGGATACGCAGTATTTT. Its translation is CASSFVPLAGRDTQYF. The chain links TRBV7-2 to TRBJ2-3; 9 bases agree with TRBD2. J lost 6 bases, V lost 3 bases, and 10 bases had no gene match. This CDR3 comprises 16 residues. Germline CDR1 SGHTA, CDR2 FQGNSA. Full variable domain (outside the CDR3, taken from reference TRBV7-2 and TRBJ2-3): GAGVSQSPSNKVTEKGKDVELRCDPISGHTALYWYRQSLGQGLEFLIYFQGNSAPDKSGLPSDRFSAERTGGSVSTLTIQRTQQEDSAVYLCASSFVPLAGRDTQYFGPGTRLTVL.

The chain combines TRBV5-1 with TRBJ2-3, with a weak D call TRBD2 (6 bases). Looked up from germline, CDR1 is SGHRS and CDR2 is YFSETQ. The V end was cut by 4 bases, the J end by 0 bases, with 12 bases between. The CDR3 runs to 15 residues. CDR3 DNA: TGCGCCAGCAGCAATGCCGGGGGAAGCACAGATACGCAGTATTTT. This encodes CASSNAGGSTDTQYF.

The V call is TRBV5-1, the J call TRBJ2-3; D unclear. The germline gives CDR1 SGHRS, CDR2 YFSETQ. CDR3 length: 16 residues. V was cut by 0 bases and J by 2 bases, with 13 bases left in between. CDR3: CASSLGVDDFTDTQYF. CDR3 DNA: TGCGCCAGCAGCTTGGGTGTGGATGACTTCACAGATACGCAGTATTTT.

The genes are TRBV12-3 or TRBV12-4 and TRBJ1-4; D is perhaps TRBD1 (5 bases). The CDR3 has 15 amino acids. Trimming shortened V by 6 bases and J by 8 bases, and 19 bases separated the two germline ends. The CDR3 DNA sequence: TGTGCCAGCAGCGATGTGGGGGAAGGGGAAGAAAAACTGTTTTTT. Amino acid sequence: CASSDVGEGEEKLFF.

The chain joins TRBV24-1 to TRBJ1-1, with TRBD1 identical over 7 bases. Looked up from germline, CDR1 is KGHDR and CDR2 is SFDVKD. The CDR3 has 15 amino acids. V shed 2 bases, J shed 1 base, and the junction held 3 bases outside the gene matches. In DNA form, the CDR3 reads TGTGCCACCAGTGATTCCCCAGGGGGGAACACTGAAGCTTTCTTT. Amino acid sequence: CATSDSPGGNTEAFF.

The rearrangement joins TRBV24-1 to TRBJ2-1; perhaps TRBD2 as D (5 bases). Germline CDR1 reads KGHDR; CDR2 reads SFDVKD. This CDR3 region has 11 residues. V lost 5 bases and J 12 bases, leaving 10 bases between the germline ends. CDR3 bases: TGTGCCACCAGTGGATGGGCGGGGCAGTTCTTC. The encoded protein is CATSGWAGQFF.

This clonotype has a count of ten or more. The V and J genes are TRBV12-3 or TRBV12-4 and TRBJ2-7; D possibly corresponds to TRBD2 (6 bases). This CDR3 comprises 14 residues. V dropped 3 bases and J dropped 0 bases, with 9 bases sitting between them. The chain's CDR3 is CASSLEGSSYEQYF. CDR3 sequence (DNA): TGTGCCAGCAGTTTGGAGGGGAGCTCCTACGAGCAGTACTTC.

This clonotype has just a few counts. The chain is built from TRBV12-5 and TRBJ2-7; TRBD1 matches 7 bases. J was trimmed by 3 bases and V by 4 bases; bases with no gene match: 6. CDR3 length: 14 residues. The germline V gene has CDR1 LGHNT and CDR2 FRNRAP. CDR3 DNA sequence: TGTGCTAGTGGTTCCCACAGGGGCCACTACGAGCAGTACTTC. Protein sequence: CASGSHRGHYEQYF. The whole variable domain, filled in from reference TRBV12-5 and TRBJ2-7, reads DARVTQTPRHKVTEMGQEVTMRCQPILGHNTVFWYRQTMMQGLELLAYFRNRAPLDDSGMPKDRFSAEMPDATLATLKIQPSEPRDSAVYFCASGSHRGHYEQYFGPGTRLTVT.

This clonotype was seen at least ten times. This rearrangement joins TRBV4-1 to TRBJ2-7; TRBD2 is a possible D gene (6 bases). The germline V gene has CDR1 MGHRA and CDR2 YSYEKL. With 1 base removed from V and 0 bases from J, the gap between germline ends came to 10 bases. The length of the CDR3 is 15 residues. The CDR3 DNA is TGCGCCAGCAGCCAAGGACTAGTGGTCTCCTACGAGCAGTACTTC. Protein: CASSQGLVVSYEQYF.

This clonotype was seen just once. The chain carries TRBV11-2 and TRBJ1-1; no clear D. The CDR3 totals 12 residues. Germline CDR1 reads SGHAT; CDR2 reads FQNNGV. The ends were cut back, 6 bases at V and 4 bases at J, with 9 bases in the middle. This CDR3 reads CASREIGTEAFF. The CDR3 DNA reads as TGTGCCAGCAGGGAAATAGGCACTGAAGCTTTCTTT.

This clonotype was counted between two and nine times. The DNA of the CDR3 is TGTGCCAGCAGTTACCTGACAGGGGGCGCGGGTGGCTACACCTTC. Protein product: CASSYLTGGAGGYTF. The chain couples TRBV6-5 to TRBJ1-2, with 10 bases identical to TRBD1. Trimming took 2 bases from V and 7 from J; bases not matched to a gene: 7. This CDR3 spans 15 amino acids. CDR1 is MNHEY and CDR2 is SVGAGI in the germline V gene.

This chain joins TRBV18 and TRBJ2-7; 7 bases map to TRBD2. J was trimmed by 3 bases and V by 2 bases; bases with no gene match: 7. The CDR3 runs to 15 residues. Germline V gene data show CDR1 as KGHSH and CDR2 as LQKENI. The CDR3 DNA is TGTGCCAGCTCACCAGGGAGCGGGACTCACTACGAGCAGTACTTC. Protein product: CASSPGSGTHYEQYF.

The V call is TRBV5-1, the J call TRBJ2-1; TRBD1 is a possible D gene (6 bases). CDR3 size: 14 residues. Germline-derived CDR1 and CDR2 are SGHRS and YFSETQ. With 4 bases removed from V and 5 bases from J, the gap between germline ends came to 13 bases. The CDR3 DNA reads TGCGCCAGCAGCCCTACAGGGTTAGACAATGAGCAGTTCTTC. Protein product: CASSPTGLDNEQFF.

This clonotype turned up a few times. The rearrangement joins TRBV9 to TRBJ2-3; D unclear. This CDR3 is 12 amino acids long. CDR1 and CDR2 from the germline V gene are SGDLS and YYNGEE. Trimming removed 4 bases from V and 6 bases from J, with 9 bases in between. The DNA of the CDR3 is TGTGCCAGCAGCCACGATAGGGATACGCAGTATTTT. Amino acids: CASSHDRDTQYF.

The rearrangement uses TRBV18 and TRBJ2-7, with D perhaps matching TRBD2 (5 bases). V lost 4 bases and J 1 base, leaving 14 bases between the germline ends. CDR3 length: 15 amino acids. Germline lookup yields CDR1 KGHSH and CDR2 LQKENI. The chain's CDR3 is CASSLDGLRSYEQYV. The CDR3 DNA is TGTGCCAGCTCACTAGACGGACTTCGATCCTACGAGCAGTACGTC.

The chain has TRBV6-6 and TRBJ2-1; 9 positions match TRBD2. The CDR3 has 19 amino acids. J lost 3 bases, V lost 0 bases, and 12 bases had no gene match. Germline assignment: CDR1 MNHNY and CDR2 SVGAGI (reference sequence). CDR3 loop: CASSYSNSGGPRFYNEQFF. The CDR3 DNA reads TGTGCCAGCAGTTACTCGAATAGCGGGGGTCCGCGATTCTACAATGAGCAGTTCTTC.

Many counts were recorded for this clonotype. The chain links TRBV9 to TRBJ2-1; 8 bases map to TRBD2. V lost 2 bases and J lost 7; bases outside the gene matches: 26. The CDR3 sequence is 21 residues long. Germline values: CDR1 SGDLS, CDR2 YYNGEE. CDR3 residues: CASSVGPMGGGPTRQMNEQFF. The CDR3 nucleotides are TGTGCCAGCAGCGTGGGACCCATGGGCGGGGGGCCGACGCGTCAGATGAATGAGCAGTTCTTC.

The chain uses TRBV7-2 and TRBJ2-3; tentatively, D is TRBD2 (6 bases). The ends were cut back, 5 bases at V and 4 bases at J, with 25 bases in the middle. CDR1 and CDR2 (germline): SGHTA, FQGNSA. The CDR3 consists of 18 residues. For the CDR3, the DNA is TGTGCCAGCAGCCTACAGGCTCGCGGGGTCCACCGCGCAGATACGCAGTATTTT. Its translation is CASSLQARGVHRADTQYF.

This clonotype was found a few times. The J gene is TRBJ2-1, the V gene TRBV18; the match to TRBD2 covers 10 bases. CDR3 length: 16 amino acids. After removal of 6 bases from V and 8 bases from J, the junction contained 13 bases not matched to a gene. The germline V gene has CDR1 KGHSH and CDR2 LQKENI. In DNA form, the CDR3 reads TGTGCCAGCTCGCAAAGGCTAGCGGGGGCCTCGGATGAGCAGTTCTTC. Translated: CASSQRLAGASDEQFF. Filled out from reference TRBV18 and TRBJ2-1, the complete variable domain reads NAGVMQNPRHLVRRRGQEARLRCSPMKGHSHVYWYRQLPEEGLKFMVYLQKENIIDESGMPKERFSAEFPKEGPSILRIQQVVRGDSAAYFCASSQRLAGASDEQFFGPGTRLTVL.

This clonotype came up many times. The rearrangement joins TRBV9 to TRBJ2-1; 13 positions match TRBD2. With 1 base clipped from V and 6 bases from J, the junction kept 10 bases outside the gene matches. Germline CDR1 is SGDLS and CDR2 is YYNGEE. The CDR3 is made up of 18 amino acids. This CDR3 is CASSVRLAGGLAPNEQFF. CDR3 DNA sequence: TGTGCCAGCAGCGTACGACTAGCGGGGGGCCTCGCCCCCAATGAGCAGTTCTTC.

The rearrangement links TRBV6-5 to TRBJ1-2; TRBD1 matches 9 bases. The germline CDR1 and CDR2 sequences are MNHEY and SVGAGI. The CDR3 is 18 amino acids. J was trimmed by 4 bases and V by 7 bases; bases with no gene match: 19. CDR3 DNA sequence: TGTGCCAGCATTAAACGTCGGGACAGGGCGAATAGCCGCTATGGCTACACCTTC. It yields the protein CASIKRRDRANSRYGYTF.

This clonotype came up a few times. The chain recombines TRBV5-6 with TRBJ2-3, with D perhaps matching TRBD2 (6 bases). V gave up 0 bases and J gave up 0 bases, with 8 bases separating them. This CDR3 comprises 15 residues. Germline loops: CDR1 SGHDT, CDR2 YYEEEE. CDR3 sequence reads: CASSLDGTSTDTQYF. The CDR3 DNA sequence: TGTGCCAGCAGCTTGGATGGGACTAGCACAGATACGCAGTATTTT.

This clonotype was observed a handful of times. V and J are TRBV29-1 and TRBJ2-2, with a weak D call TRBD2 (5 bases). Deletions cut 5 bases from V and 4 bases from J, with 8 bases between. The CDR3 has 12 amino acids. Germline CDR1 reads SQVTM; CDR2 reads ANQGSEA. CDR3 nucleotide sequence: TGCAGCGTTCTAAGCGGCACCGGGGAGCTGTTTTTT. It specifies CSVLSGTGELFF.

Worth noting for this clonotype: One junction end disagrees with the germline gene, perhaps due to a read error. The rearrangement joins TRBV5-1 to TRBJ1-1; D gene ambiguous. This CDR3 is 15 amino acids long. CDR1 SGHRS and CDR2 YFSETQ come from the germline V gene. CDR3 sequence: CARSLAVGLNTEAFF. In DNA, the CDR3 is TGCGCCAGAAGCTTGGCCGTAGGTCTGAACACTGAAGCTTTCTTT.

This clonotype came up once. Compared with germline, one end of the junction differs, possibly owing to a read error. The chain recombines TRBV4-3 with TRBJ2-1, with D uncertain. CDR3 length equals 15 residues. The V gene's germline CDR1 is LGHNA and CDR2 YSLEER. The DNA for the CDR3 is TGCTCCAGCAGCCAAGGAACGAGCTCCTACAATGAGCAGTTCTTC. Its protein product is CSSSQGTSSYNEQFF.

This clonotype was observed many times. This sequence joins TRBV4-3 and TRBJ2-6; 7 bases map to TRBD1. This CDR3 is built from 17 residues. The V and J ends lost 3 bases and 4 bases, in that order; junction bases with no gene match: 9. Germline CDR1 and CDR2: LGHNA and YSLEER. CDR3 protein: CASSQRGGLSGANVLTF. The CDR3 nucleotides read TGCGCCAGCAGCCAGAGAGGGGGCCTTTCCGGGGCCAACGTCCTGACTTTC.